This record covers a single TCR beta chain. Which antigen it targets is not known. Base quality data are lacking; no much larger clone is found one base away. For sequencing of the TCRbeta CDR3 region, genomic DNA was extracted from the sorted cells. The immunoSEQ Assay was used to sequence the TCRbeta CDR3 regions. In TCRdb, the immuneACCESS table is reduced to in-frame sequences with V and J assigned. These tables do not hold every clone; where another copy was compared, an unresolved V gene accounts for under half, and the others remain unexplained. Counted in this sample were about 83,000 clones; around 80% of them appeared once. The top ten clonotypes cover approximately 2% of the sample. Patients with autoimmune disease history or receiving systemic immunosuppression were excluded from the trial. In every dose cohort, peripheral blood was drawn for TCR sequencing at baseline, cycle 4 day 1, and cycle 7 day 1. The samples were taken from a phase I, first-in-human, multicenter, open-label dose-escalation trial of ivuxolimab. Adults with locally advanced or metastatic head and neck squamous cell, hepatocellular, melanoma or renal cell carcinoma were enrolled in the trial. Before TCR sequencing, CD4+ T cells and CD8+ T cells from peripheral blood were sorted into separate populations.

The sample belongs to a study of OX40 agonist ivuxolimab in advanced cancers. Background on the whole study: The costimulatory receptor OX40 (CD134) was targeted by ivuxolimab, a fully human IgG2 agonistic monoclonal antibody. The point of sequencing TCRbeta in the periphery was to test whether ivuxolimab changed TCR sequence diversity and drove clonal T-cell expansion. Of the roughly 51 dose-escalation patients, hepatocellular carcinoma was present in some 19, melanoma in approximately 15, renal cell carcinoma in 9 and head and neck cancer in 9. Intravenous ivuxolimab was administered to patients every 2 weeks at six dose levels: 0.01, 0.1, 0.3, 1.5, 3 and 10 mg/kg. The dose-escalation cohort was almost 85% male with a mean age of about 60 years, ranging from roughly 20 to 80. Patients were allowed to have had prior anti-PD-1, anti-PD-L1 or anti-CTLA-4 therapy, and 40% of the dose-escalation patients had been treated with checkpoint inhibitors. The paper reports the monotherapy dose-escalation portion (N of about 54 patients) of the phase I ivuxolimab trial. Partial responses occurred in three dose-escalation patients: two with cutaneous melanoma and one with hepatocellular carcinoma. Points the paper makes about the study in general: At doses from 0.1 to 3.0 mg/kg, clonal expansion was seen in both CD4+ and CD8+ blood T cells between baseline and week 6. After ivuxolimab, expanded clones were on average more numerous among CD8+ T cells than among CD4+ T cells. In the 0.1-3.0 mg/kg groups, partial responders were among the patients with the lowest normalized peripheral clonal expansion, particularly in CD8+ T cells. Low levels of normalized T-cell clonal expansion were also seen in some patients who did not respond. Antigen specificity was not determined for the clonally expanded peripheral T cells.

The V end loses 3 bases and the J end loses 16 bases, and a stretch of 22 bases separates them. CDR1 and CDR2 are read off the germline V gene as MNHNS and SASEGT. The CDR3 runs 14 amino acids, cysteine and phenylalanine included. Of all the DNA, just the CDR3 is kept, 42 bases in frame from base 1. This chain is built from TRBV6-1 and TRBJ2-1, with no confidently assigned D gene. The TCR sequence derives from an adult with an advanced solid tumor such as melanoma, head and neck, liver or kidney cancer. The source material was CD4+ or CD8+ T cells sorted from blood, sampled in a trial of the OX40 agonist ivuxolimab. The CDR3 sequence is CASSEAFRVPSCFF. The DNA is as follows: TGTGCCAGCAGTGAGGCCTTTAGAGTCCCTTCATGTTTCTTC.